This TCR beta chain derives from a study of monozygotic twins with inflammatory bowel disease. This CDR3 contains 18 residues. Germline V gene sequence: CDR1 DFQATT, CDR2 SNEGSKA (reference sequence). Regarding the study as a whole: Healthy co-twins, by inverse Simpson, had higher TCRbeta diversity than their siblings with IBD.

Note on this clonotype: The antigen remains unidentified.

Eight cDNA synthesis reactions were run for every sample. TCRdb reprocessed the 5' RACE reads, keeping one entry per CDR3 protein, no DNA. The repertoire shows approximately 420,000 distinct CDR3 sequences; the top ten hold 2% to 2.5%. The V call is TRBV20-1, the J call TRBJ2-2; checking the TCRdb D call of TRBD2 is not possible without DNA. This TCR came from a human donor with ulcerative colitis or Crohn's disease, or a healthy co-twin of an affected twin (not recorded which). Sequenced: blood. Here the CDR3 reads CSASGLAGRAAGTGELFF.